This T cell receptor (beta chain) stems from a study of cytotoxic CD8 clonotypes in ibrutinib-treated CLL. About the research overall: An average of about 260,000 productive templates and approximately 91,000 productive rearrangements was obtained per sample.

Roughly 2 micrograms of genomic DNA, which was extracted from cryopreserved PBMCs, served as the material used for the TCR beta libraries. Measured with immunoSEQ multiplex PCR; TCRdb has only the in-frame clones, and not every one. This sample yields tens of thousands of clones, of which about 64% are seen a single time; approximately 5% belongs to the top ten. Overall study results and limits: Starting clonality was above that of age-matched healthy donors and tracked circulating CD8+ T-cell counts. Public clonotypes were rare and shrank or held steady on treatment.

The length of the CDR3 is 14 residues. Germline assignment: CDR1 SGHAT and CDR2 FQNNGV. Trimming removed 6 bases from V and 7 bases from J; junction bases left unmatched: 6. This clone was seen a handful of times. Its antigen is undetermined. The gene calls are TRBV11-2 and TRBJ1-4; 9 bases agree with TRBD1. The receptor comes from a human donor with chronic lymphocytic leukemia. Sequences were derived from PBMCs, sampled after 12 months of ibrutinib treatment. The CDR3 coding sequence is TGTGCCAGCAGTTTACAGGGGGCTAGTGAAAAACTGTTTTTT. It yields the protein CASSLQGASEKLFF.